A selection of T cell receptor beta chains follows, all from one sample in a study of T cells in Graves' hyperthyroidism and ophthalmopathy. Via MiXCR, TCRdb re-called the multiplex PCR reads, giving one row per CDR3 protein. The profile shows 450,000 to 650,000 distinct CDR3 sequences, around 20% of them singletons. Sequencing was done on a sample of blood. All receptors come from a man aged 18 to 35 with Graves' hyperthyroidism. Each CDR3 is given with its conserved first and last residue. Each record gives: J gene, D gene, V gene, clone size, CDR3 protein, CDR3 DNA. A D gene is named only where the DNA matches it firmly. Part of the rows lack a size; the others show once, few, many or a class for expanded clones.

j_gene: TRBJ1-5
d_gene: -
v_gene: TRBV28
abundance: few
CDR3aa: CASSELAPGGPQHF
CDR3nt: TGTGCCAGCAGTGAACTCGCTCCCGGTGGGCCCCAGCATTTT

j_gene: TRBJ1-1
d_gene: TRBD1
v_gene: TRBV10-3
abundance: -
CDR3aa: CAINRGPVSDTEAFF
CDR3nt: TGTGCCATCAACAGGGGGCCCGTTTCGGACACTGAAGCTTTCTTT

j_gene: TRBJ1-1
d_gene: -
v_gene: TRBV6-1
abundance: few
CDR3aa: CASSRSPGPMNTEAFF
CDR3nt: TGTGCCAGCAGTAGAAGTCCGGGACCTATGAACACTGAAGCTTTCTTT

j_gene: TRBJ2-5
d_gene: -
v_gene: TRBV15
abundance: many
CDR3aa: CATSSARGARETQYF
CDR3nt: TGTGCCACCAGCTCGGCCCGGGGAGCTCGGGAGACCCAGTACTTC

j_gene: TRBJ1-1
d_gene: -
v_gene: TRBV28
abundance: many
CDR3aa: CTSSPTDSGPNTEAFF
CDR3nt: TGTACCAGCAGTCCAACGGACAGCGGCCCGAACACTGAAGCTTTCTTT

j_gene: TRBJ2-7
d_gene: -
v_gene: TRBV9
abundance: few
CDR3aa: CASSDNADSGPYEQYF
CDR3nt: TGTGCCAGCAGTGACAATGCCGACAGCGGGCCATACGAGCAGTACTTC

j_gene: TRBJ1-5
d_gene: -
v_gene: TRBV15
abundance: many
CDR3aa: CATSSLDVSNQPQHF
CDR3nt: TGTGCCACCAGCAGTTTGGACGTTAGCAATCAGCCCCAGCATTTT

j_gene: TRBJ2-1
d_gene: TRBD2
v_gene: TRBV6-1
abundance: -
CDR3aa: CASTGTSIHEQFF
CDR3nt: TGTGCCAGCACAGGGACTAGCATCCATGAGCAGTTCTTC

j_gene: TRBJ2-7
d_gene: TRBD2
v_gene: TRBV5-1
abundance: -
CDR3aa: CASREGGIDEQYF
CDR3nt: TGCGCCAGCAGGGAGGGAGGGATCGACGAGCAGTACTTC

j_gene: TRBJ1-5
d_gene: TRBD1
v_gene: TRBV6-1
abundance: many
CDR3aa: CASSQRQGAFLQPQHF
CDR3nt: TGTGCCAGCAGCCAGAGACAGGGGGCCTTTTTGCAGCCCCAGCATTTT

j_gene: TRBJ1-1
d_gene: -
v_gene: TRBV2
abundance: many
CDR3aa: CASSPTYAAFF
CDR3nt: TGTGCCAGCAGCCCGACTTACGCGGCTTTCTTT

j_gene: TRBJ2-7
d_gene: TRBD1
v_gene: TRBV2
abundance: many
CDR3aa: CASSDESGGEQYF
CDR3nt: TGTGCCAGCAGTGATGAGTCAGGGGGCGAGCAGTACTTC

j_gene: TRBJ1-2
d_gene: TRBD1
v_gene: TRBV28
abundance: once
CDR3aa: CASSFLEGAQLYGYTF
CDR3nt: TGTGCCAGCAGTTTTTTGGAGGGGGCCCAGTTATATGGCTACACCTTC

j_gene: TRBJ2-5
d_gene: -
v_gene: TRBV6-5
abundance: -
CDR3aa: CASSYSTTRALGATQYF
CDR3nt: TGTGCCAGCAGTTACTCGACGACCAGGGCCCTCGGTGCGACCCAGTACTTC

j_gene: TRBJ2-4
d_gene: TRBD2
v_gene: TRBV6-2/TRBV6-3
abundance: -
CDR3aa: CASSVGTSGVVQYF
CDR3nt: TGTGCCAGCAGTGTCGGGACTAGCGGGGTCGTTCAGTACTTC

j_gene: TRBJ2-5
d_gene: -
v_gene: TRBV12-3/TRBV12-4
abundance: -
CDR3aa: CASKGEQETQYF
CDR3nt: TGTGCCAGCAAGGGAGAACAAGAGACCCAGTACTTC

j_gene: TRBJ2-2
d_gene: -
v_gene: TRBV2
abundance: -
CDR3aa: CASSEARGLNTGELFF
CDR3nt: TGTGCCAGCAGTGAAGCGCGCGGGCTGAACACCGGGGAGCTGTTTTTT

j_gene: TRBJ1-2
d_gene: TRBD1
v_gene: TRBV7-9
abundance: -
CDR3aa: CASSFSTGGYYGYTF
CDR3nt: TGTGCCAGCAGCTTTTCGACAGGGGGTTACTATGGCTACACCTTC

j_gene: TRBJ1-5
d_gene: -
v_gene: TRBV19
abundance: -
CDR3aa: CASSIVNNQPQHF
CDR3nt: TGTGCCAGTAGTATAGTAAACAATCAGCCCCAGCATTTT

j_gene: TRBJ1-1
d_gene: TRBD1
v_gene: TRBV28
abundance: many
CDR3aa: CASRDRGPEDTEAFF
CDR3nt: TGTGCCAGCAGGGACAGGGGGCCTGAAGACACTGAAGCTTTCTTT

j_gene: TRBJ1-6
d_gene: -
v_gene: TRBV27
abundance: many
CDR3aa: CASSLGLGTKNSPLHF
CDR3nt: TGTGCCAGCAGTTTAGGGTTGGGGACGAAGAATTCACCCCTCCACTTT

j_gene: TRBJ2-2
d_gene: -
v_gene: TRBV2
abundance: many
CDR3aa: CASSRQTDTGELFF
CDR3nt: TGTGCCAGCAGTCGCCAGACTGACACCGGGGAGCTGTTTTTT

j_gene: TRBJ1-3
d_gene: TRBD1
v_gene: TRBV10-3
abundance: many
CDR3aa: CAIRPGTGKEISGNTIYF
CDR3nt: TGTGCCATCAGACCCGGGACAGGGAAGGAAATCTCTGGAAACACCATATATTTT

j_gene: TRBJ2-7
d_gene: -
v_gene: TRBV14
abundance: few
CDR3aa: CASSAYPGTIYEQYF
CDR3nt: TGTGCCAGCAGCGCGTACCCCGGGACGATATACGAGCAGTACTTC

j_gene: TRBJ2-1
d_gene: TRBD1
v_gene: TRBV2
abundance: -
CDR3aa: CASSQDRAPAEQFF
CDR3nt: TGTGCCAGCAGCCAGGACAGGGCTCCGGCTGAGCAGTTCTTC

j_gene: TRBJ2-5
d_gene: TRBD1
v_gene: TRBV29-1
abundance: many
CDR3aa: CSVGGDRGGETQYF
CDR3nt: TGCAGCGTTGGGGGAGACAGGGGTGGGGAGACCCAGTACTTC

j_gene: TRBJ2-5
d_gene: -
v_gene: TRBV5-1
abundance: -
CDR3aa: CASSVGPAVRAQYF
CDR3nt: TGCGCCAGCAGCGTGGGACCGGCGGTGAGGGCCCAGTACTTC

j_gene: TRBJ1-1
d_gene: -
v_gene: TRBV13
abundance: few
CDR3aa: CASSLPARNTEAFF
CDR3nt: TGTGCCAGCAGCTTACCTGCGAGGAACACTGAAGCTTTCTTT

j_gene: TRBJ2-7
d_gene: TRBD1
v_gene: TRBV28
abundance: -
CDR3aa: CASSLRGHSYEQYF
CDR3nt: TGTGCCAGCAGTCTCAGGGGGCACTCCTACGAGCAGTACTTC

j_gene: TRBJ2-2
d_gene: -
v_gene: TRBV7-9
abundance: many
CDR3aa: CASSLTLGGGTGELFF
CDR3nt: TGTGCCAGCAGCCTCACCTTAGGGGGAGGCACCGGGGAGCTGTTTTTT

j_gene: TRBJ1-2
d_gene: TRBD1
v_gene: TRBV27
abundance: -
CDR3aa: CASSSRQGLNGYTF
CDR3nt: TGTGCCAGCAGTTCGCGACAGGGTCTGAATGGCTACACCTTC

j_gene: TRBJ2-7
d_gene: TRBD1
v_gene: TRBV6-1
abundance: many
CDR3aa: CASSEAQRQRGQGYEQYF
CDR3nt: TGTGCCAGCAGTGAAGCTCAACGACAGAGGGGACAGGGGTACGAGCAGTACTTC

j_gene: TRBJ1-2
d_gene: -
v_gene: TRBV7-9
abundance: few
CDR3aa: CASSFGTIEGGYTF
CDR3nt: TGTGCCAGCAGCTTCGGGACCATCGAGGGTGGCTACACCTTC

j_gene: TRBJ2-7
d_gene: TRBD2
v_gene: TRBV6-1
abundance: -
CDR3aa: CASSRGEGYEQYF
CDR3nt: TGTGCCAGCAGCCGGGGGGAAGGGTACGAGCAGTACTTC

j_gene: TRBJ2-7
d_gene: TRBD2
v_gene: TRBV20-1
abundance: many
CDR3aa: CSARTSGGYEQYF
CDR3nt: TGCAGTGCTCGGACTAGCGGGGGTTACGAGCAGTACTTC

j_gene: TRBJ1-2
d_gene: -
v_gene: TRBV15
abundance: many
CDR3aa: CATSSRAEAYGYTF
CDR3nt: TGTGCCACCAGCAGCCGAGCTGAGGCTTATGGCTACACCTTC

j_gene: TRBJ2-2
d_gene: -
v_gene: TRBV11-3
abundance: few
CDR3aa: CASSFRPTGELFF
CDR3nt: TGTGCCAGCAGCTTCAGACCCACCGGGGAGCTGTTTTTT

j_gene: TRBJ2-1
d_gene: TRBD2
v_gene: TRBV7-6
abundance: -
CDR3aa: CASSSGGASYNEQFF
CDR3nt: TGTGCCAGCAGCTCCGGGGGGGCCTCCTACAATGAGCAGTTCTTC

j_gene: TRBJ2-5
d_gene: TRBD1
v_gene: TRBV4-1
abundance: -
CDR3aa: CASSQVLQGDSETQYF
CDR3nt: TGCGCCAGCAGCCAAGTCCTACAGGGGGATTCAGAGACCCAGTACTTC

j_gene: TRBJ1-3
d_gene: -
v_gene: TRBV5-6
abundance: few
CDR3aa: CASSRTGTRDGNTIYF
CDR3nt: TGTGCCAGCAGCAGGACCGGGACAAGGGACGGAAACACCATATATTTT

j_gene: TRBJ2-2
d_gene: -
v_gene: TRBV27
abundance: once
CDR3aa: CATSSGRVSTGELFF
CDR3nt: TGTGCCACCTCATCCGGAAGGGTGAGCACCGGGGAGCTGTTTTTT

j_gene: TRBJ1-5
d_gene: -
v_gene: TRBV20-1
abundance: once
CDR3aa: CSASGLGAGPNQPQHF
CDR3nt: TGCAGTGCTAGTGGTTTAGGGGCAGGGCCCAATCAGCCCCAGCATTTT

j_gene: TRBJ2-2
d_gene: -
v_gene: TRBV10-1
abundance: -
CDR3aa: CASSDGGGIGELFF
CDR3nt: TGCGCCAGCAGTGACGGAGGGGGGATCGGGGAGCTGTTTTTT

j_gene: TRBJ1-1
d_gene: -
v_gene: TRBV30
abundance: many
CDR3aa: CAVGARGAFF
CDR3nt: TGTGCCGTAGGGGCTAGAGGAGCTTTCTTT